The T cell receptor beta chain under discussion was sequenced for a study of identical twins (dated by TCRdb to about 2016). Regarding the research as a whole: TCR alpha and beta repertoires from monozygotic twins, unrelated adults of various ages and cord blood were deep-sequenced to test whether fetal clonotypes persist. To rule out contamination, the twin experiments were replicated at different times with different library preparation protocols. Broader findings and caveats from the paper: Out-of-frame TCR alpha sharing in monozygotic twins was systematically underestimated by recombination models, whereas sharing between unrelated individuals was in agreement with the recombination models. Compared with coincidental sharing between unrelated individuals, out-of-frame TCR alpha sequences shared between twins showed an excess of sequences with low generation probability. A weaker excess of twin sharing was found in beta out-of-frame sequences because the signal-to-noise ratio was lowered by fewer shared sequences. Invariant T cells such as MAIT and iNKT could partly confound zero-insertion analyses, though diverse VJ usage argued against this for most clonotypes. Conclusions relied on cross-sectional statistical analysis, since the same donors could not be followed over many years. Fewer insertions were carried by abundant cord blood beta clonotypes, a similar but weaker trend appeared in young adult naive repertoires, and no such trend appeared in memory repertoires.

The library relied on 5' RACE. Sequencing instrument: Illumina HiSeq 2000. Template switching added a universal primer binding site, and the final cDNA carried a unique molecular identifier that allowed TCR cDNA molecules to be counted accurately. First-strand cDNA for TCR alpha and beta chains was synthesized from specific primers in the conserved constant-segment region. Each cDNA library was double barcoded, with a SMART-Mk sample barcode plus Illumina barcodes, to control for contamination. TruSeq adapter sequences along with Illumina sample barcodes were introduced in two successive PCR steps. The Illumina HiSeq platform was used with custom primers to sequence TCR alpha and beta cDNA libraries. In the source study's methods: Raw reads were processed with MiGEC to extract unique molecular identifiers, and MiXCR was used to determine CDR3 positions. Recombination models were inferred per individual with the repgenHMM and IGoR tools using an EM algorithm. The analysis of shared clonotypes was done with the tcR package in R, with sharing normalized by the product of cloneset sizes. To study raw recombination free of thymic and clonal selection effects, out-of-frame nonproductive sequences were analyzed. TCRdb reanalyzed the raw reads on its own, using fastp at Q25 for trimming and MiXCR for clone calling, and kept in-frame beta chains. Each record represents a unique CDR3 protein, reported with the most common genes and DNA among its rows. The V and J calls reflect TCRdb's pipeline rather than the authors' work. The sample table shows approximately 680,000 distinct CDR3 sequences, and roughly 6.6% are seen once. 1.6% of the sample is taken by the ten largest.

The CDR3 covers 13 residues, taking in both the cysteine and the phenylalanine. The read is trimmed to its CDR3 DNA, 39 bases read in frame from base 1. CDR1 and CDR2, looked up from the germline V gene (reference sequence), are MNHEY and SMNVEV. Trimming at the junction amounts to 7 bases on V and 1 base on J, and the germline ends lie 9 bases apart. This clonotype was counted between two and nine times. Its recognized antigen is unknown. Per-base quality was not reported, and no clone a single base away is much larger than it. Only healthy Caucasian donors were included. Three pairs of female monozygotic twins, all aged roughly 18 to 29 years, made up the twin cohort. RNA for TCR libraries was isolated from peripheral blood mononuclear cells. These same data were also listed under a study on yellow fever vaccine responses in identical twins. Looking at the second paper: According to the authors, the vaccine-induced T cell response in identical twins seemed to be partly convergent and partly specific to each individual. In identical twins, the study followed T cell clones that responded to the vaccine with precision.

Here the chain combines TRBV27 and TRBJ2-3, with the identity of the D gene unclear. The sequence was obtained from a young woman in good health. Material for sequencing was PBMCs. The CDR3 region: CASMWVGTDTQYF. The DNA sequence reads TGTGCCAGCATGTGGGTTGGCACAGATACGCAGTATTTT.